The 10 T cell receptor beta chains reported below all come from one sample, sequenced in a study of control samples from healthy donors and cancer patients. Libraries were prepared by immunoSEQ multiplex PCR; TCRdb keeps only in-frame clonotypes and omits some of them. The data contain fewer than 70,000 clones, over 65% of them singletons. The specimen was PBMCs. The receptors here all came from a woman aged 45-59 years with lung cancer.

The chain links TRBV2 to TRBJ1-1; D unclear. This CDR3 region has 13 residues. Germline V CDR1 and CDR2: SNHLY, FYNNEI. V was trimmed by 3 bases and J by 1 base, leaving 6 bases between them. This CDR3 reads CASSDQRNTEAFF. CDR3 nucleotide sequence: TGTGCCAGCAGTGATCAGAGGAACACTGAAGCTTTCTTT.

The CDR3 nucleotides are TGTGCCAGCAGCGGAAAGGACTTTACCTACGGGGAGACCCAGTACTTC. Residues: CASSGKDFTYGETQYF. This chain links TRBV5-4 with TRBJ2-5; a weak D match, TRBD2 (5 bases). The CDR3 spans 16 residues. CDR1 SGHNT and CDR2 YYREEE come from the germline V gene (reference sequence). Trimming removed 4 bases at V and 5 bases at J, with 21 bases between.

The chain uses TRBV6-1 and TRBJ2-2, with D possibly matching TRBD2 (7 bases). Germline V gene data show CDR1 as MNHNS and CDR2 as SASEGT. This CDR3 has 15 residues. Deletions cut 6 bases from V and 7 bases from J, with 18 bases between. CDR3 bases: TGTGCCAGCAGGAGAGGGGGGGCGAGGTGCGGGGAGCTGTTTTTT. This codes for CASRRGGARCGELFF.

This clone was seen ten or more times. CDR3 coding DNA: TGTGCCAGCTTTTCCCCCGGACAGGTTAACTATGGCTACACCTTC. Its protein is CASFSPGQVNYGYTF. The gene calls are TRBV5-6 and TRBJ1-2, with 7 bases identical to TRBD1. The length of the CDR3 is 15 residues. Per the germline V gene, CDR1 is SGHDT and CDR2 is YYEEEE. Trimming cost V 7 bases and J 1 base; bases outside gene matches: 10.

This clone was observed a handful of times. This sequence joins TRBV28 and TRBJ1-1, with 10 bases matching TRBD1. CDR1 is MDHEN, CDR2 SYDVKM, per germline. CDR3 length: 16 residues. Losses at the gene ends were 6 bases for V and 1 base for J; bases not matched to a gene: 8. CDR3 nucleotides: TGTGCCAGCAGGCTGGGGACAGGGGAAGGGAACACTGAAGCTTTCTTT. Translation gives CASRLGTGEGNTEAFF.

This clone was seen more than once but under ten times. This chain links TRBV7-9 with TRBJ1-1; 8 bases line up with TRBD1. CDR1 is SEHNR, CDR2 FQNEAQ, per germline (reference sequence). CDR3 length equals 16 residues. Losses at the gene ends were 1 base for V and 0 bases for J; bases not matched to a gene: 4. CDR3 protein: CASSLGDRSMNTEAFF. Here the CDR3 DNA reads TGTGCCAGCAGCTTAGGGGACAGGAGCATGAACACTGAAGCTTTCTTT.

Here the CDR3 reads CASSVGLGGARGGELFF. In nucleotides, the CDR3 is TGTGCCAGCAGCGTAGGGTTAGGGGGAGCTCGAGGCGGGGAGCTGTTTTTT. This chain joins TRBV9 and TRBJ2-2; D is perhaps TRBD1 (6 bases). V lost 0 bases to trimming and J lost 7 bases, with 19 bases between them. The CDR3 is made up of 17 amino acids. The V gene's germline CDR1 is SGDLS and CDR2 YYNGEE. The full variable domain, completed using reference TRBV9 and TRBJ2-2, is DSGVTQTPKHLITATGQRVTLRCSPRSGDLSVYWYQQSLDQGLQFLIQYYNGEERAKGNILERFSAQQFPDLHSELNLSSLELGDSALYFCASSVGLGGARGGELFFGEGSRLTVL.

The chain carries TRBV19 and TRBJ1-1, with a weak D call TRBD1 (5 bases). The germline V gene has CDR1 LNHDA and CDR2 SQIVND (reference sequence). The CDR3 is 14 residues long. V dropped 4 bases and J dropped 5 bases, with 14 bases sitting between them. CDR3 protein: CASSRRQRGTEAFF. The CDR3 nucleotides read TGTGCCAGTAGTAGGCGGCAGCGGGGGACTGAAGCTTTCTTT.

V is TRBV7-2 and J is TRBJ2-7; TRBD1 is a possible D gene (5 bases). Between the trimmed V and J ends, which lost 0 bases and 1 base, there was a span of 7 bases. The CDR3 consists of 14 residues. The germline CDR1 and CDR2 sequences are SGHTA and FQGNSA. In nucleotides, the CDR3 is TGTGCCAGCAGCTTAGCCAGGGCTTCCTACGAGCAGTACTTC. Its protein product is CASSLARASYEQYF. The full variable domain, in which reference TRBV7-2 and TRBJ2-7 provide the parts outside the CDR3, is GAGVSQSPSNKVTEKGKDVELRCDPISGHTALYWYRQSLGQGLEFLIYFQGNSAPDKSGLPSDRFSAERTGGSVSTLTIQRTQQEDSAVYLCASSLARASYEQYFGPGTRLTVT.

The J gene is TRBJ1-1, the V gene TRBV27; 7 bases are shared with TRBD1. The germline gives CDR1 MNHEY, CDR2 SMNVEV (reference sequence). The CDR3 covers 15 residues. The V and J ends lost 2 bases and 1 base, in that order; junction bases with no gene match: 4. The CDR3 region is CASSLDRAANTEAFF. The CDR3 nucleotides are TGTGCCAGCAGTTTAGACAGGGCGGCGAACACTGAAGCTTTCTTT.